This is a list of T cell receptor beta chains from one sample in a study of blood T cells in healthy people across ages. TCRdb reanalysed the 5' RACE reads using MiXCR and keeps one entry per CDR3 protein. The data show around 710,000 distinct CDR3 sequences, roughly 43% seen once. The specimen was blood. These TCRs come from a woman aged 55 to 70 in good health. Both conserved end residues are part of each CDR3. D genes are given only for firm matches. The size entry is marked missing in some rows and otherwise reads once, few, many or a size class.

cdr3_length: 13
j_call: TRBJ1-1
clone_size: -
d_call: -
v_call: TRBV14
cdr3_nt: TGTGCCAGCAGCCGACAGGTGGGCACTGAAGCTTTCTTT
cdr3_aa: CASSRQVGTEAFF

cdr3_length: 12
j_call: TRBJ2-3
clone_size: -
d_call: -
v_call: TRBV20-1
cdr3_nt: TGCAGTGCTGGACACTACTTCGATACGCAGTATTTT
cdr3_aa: CSAGHYFDTQYF

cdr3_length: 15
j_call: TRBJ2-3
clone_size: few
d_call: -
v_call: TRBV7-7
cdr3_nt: TGTGCCAGCAGCTTAGCGGGGGGGCCGCGGGATACGCAGTATTTT
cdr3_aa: CASSLAGGPRDTQYF

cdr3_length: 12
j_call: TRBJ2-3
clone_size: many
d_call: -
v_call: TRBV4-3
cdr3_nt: TGCGCCAGCAGCCAGTGGGGAGATACGCAGTATTTT
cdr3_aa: CASSQWGDTQYF

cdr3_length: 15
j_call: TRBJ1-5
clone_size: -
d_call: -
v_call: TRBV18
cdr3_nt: TGTGCCAGCTCACTGGAACAGCAAAGCAATCAGCCCCAGCATTTT
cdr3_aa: CASSLEQQSNQPQHF

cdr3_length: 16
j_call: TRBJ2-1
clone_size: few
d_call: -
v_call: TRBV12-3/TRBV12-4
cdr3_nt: TGTGCCAGCATCCCCCCCCCGGAGGGGGCCGGGAATGAGCAGTTCTTC
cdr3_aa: CASIPPPEGAGNEQFF

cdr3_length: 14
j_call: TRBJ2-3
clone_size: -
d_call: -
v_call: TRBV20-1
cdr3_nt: TGCAGTGCTAGAGATCCTACGACCCCAGATACGCAGTATTTT
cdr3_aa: CSARDPTTPDTQYF

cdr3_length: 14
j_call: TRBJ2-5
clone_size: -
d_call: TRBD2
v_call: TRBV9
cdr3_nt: TGTGCCAGCAGCCCCAGCGGGGGGGCGTTAGAGCAGTACTTC
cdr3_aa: CASSPSGGALEQYF

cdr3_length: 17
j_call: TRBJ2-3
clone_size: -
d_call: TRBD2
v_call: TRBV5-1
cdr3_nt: TGCGCCAGCAGCTTGGCCCTAGCGGCCCGGGGCACAGATACGCAGTATTTT
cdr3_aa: CASSLALAARGTDTQYF

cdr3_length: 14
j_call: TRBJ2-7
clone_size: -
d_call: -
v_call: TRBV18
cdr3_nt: TGTGTCAGCTCACAAAGGGGCCAGTCCTACGAGCAGTACTTC
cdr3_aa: CVSSQRGQSYEQYF

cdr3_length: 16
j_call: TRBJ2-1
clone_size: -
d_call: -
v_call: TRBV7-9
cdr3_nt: TGTGCCAGCAGCCCACCGCGGTTGGTTTCGGGCAATGAGCAGTTCTTC
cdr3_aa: CASSPPRLVSGNEQFF

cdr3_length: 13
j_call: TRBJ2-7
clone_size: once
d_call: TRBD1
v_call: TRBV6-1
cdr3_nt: TGTGCCAGCCGGGACAGAAACTCCTACGAGCAGTACTTC
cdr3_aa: CASRDRNSYEQYF

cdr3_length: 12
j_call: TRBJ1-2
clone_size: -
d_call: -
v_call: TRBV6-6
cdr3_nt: TGTGCCAGCAGTTACGTGGAGGGAGGCTACACCTTC
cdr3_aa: CASSYVEGGYTF

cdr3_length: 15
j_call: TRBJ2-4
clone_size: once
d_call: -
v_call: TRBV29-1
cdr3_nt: TGCAGCGTTGAAGAGGGGCAGGGAACCTACAATGAGCAGTACTTC
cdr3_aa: CSVEEGQGTYNEQYF

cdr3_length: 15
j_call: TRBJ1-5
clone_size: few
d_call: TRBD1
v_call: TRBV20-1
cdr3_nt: TGCAGTGCTAGTGATGGGACAGGGAAGAATCAGCCCCAGCATTTT
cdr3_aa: CSASDGTGKNQPQHF

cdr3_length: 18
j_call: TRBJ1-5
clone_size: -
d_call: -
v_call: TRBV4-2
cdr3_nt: TGTGCCAGCAGCCAGGCCGGGACAACCTTATCAAGCAATCAGCCCCAGCATTTT
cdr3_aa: CASSQAGTTLSSNQPQHF

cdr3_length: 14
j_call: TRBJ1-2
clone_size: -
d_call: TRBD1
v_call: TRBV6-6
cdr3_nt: TGTGCCAGCAGTTACTCGGGACAGTCCTATGGCTACACCTTC
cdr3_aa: CASSYSGQSYGYTF

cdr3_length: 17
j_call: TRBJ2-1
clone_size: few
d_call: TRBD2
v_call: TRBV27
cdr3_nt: TGTGCCAGCAGTAGCGGGACTAGCGGGGGGTTGTGGAATGAGCAGTTCTTC
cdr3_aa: CASSSGTSGGLWNEQFF

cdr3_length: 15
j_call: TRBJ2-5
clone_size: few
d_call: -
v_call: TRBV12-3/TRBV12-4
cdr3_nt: TGTGCCAGCAGCCCTGGCCCGGGACCACAAGAGACCCAGTACTTC
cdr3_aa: CASSPGPGPQETQYF

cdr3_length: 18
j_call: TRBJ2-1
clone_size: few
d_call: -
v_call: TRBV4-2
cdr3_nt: TGTGCCAGCAGCCAAGATACTAGCTCCCAGGTCCTCTACAATGAGCAGTTCTTC
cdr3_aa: CASSQDTSSQVLYNEQFF

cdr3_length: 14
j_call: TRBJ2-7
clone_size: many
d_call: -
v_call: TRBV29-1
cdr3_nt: TGCAGCGTGGAAAGAGCCGGACGAGTCTACGAGCAGTACTTC
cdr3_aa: CSVERAGRVYEQYF

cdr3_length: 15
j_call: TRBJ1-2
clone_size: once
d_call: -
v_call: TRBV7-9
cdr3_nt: TGTGCCAGCAGCTTAGACGATAGGGGATCGGGAGGCTACACCTTC
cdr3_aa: CASSLDDRGSGGYTF